These 29 T cell receptor beta chains share one sample of origin, sequenced in a study of cytomegalovirus exposure and HLA in healthy donors. It was with 60 Vbeta and 13 Jbeta primers that the PCR ran. Assay used: immunoSEQ multiplex PCR; TCRdb lists only in-frame clones, some missing. Among tens of thousands of clones listed, under 80% were seen once. The sample consisted of PBMCs. These receptors were taken from a man aged 55 to 70 in good health and CMV-seropositive.

This chain connects TRBV2 to TRBJ2-3, with D possibly matching TRBD2 (6 bases). The germline CDR1 and CDR2 sequences are SNHLY and FYNNEI. This CDR3 comprises 15 residues. V was pared by 2 bases and J by 1 base, with 10 bases between. This chain's CDR3 is CASSEYASGTDTQYF. The CDR3 DNA follows: TGTGCCAGCAGTGAATATGCTAGCGGCACAGATACGCAGTATTTT.

J is TRBJ2-5 and V is TRBV2; D gene unclear. This CDR3 region has 14 residues. The germline CDR1 and CDR2 sequences are SNHLY and FYNNEI. Between the trimmed V and J ends, which lost 7 bases and 5 bases, there was a span of 17 bases. The CDR3, as DNA: TGTGCCAGCACCAAAGGCCTTGGCAGGGAGACCCAGTACTTC. It translates to CASTKGLGRETQYF.

This clone appeared a single time. V and J are TRBV29-1 and TRBJ2-3; the match to TRBD1 covers 7 bases. CDR1 SQVTM and CDR2 ANQGSEA come from the germline V gene. There are 15 residues in the CDR3. V shed 4 bases and J 5 bases; nucleotides not matched to a gene: 12. CDR3 DNA sequence: TGCAGCGTTGCCCGAGGACAGGCGGTCGGAGATACGCAGTATTTT. Amino acids: CSVARGQAVGDTQYF.

The rearrangement joins TRBV19 to TRBJ2-7; 7 nucleotides agree with TRBD1. The CDR3 spans 13 residues. Germline CDR1 LNHDA, CDR2 SQIVND (reference sequence). V shed 1 base and J 3 bases; nucleotides not matched to a gene: 0. This CDR3 reads CASSIAGGYEQYF. The CDR3 region has the DNA TGTGCCAGTAGTATAGCAGGGGGCTACGAGCAGTACTTC.

The chain is built from TRBV5-1 and TRBJ2-1; 10 nucleotides align to TRBD1. J gave up 6 bases and V 3 bases, and 3 bases lay outside the gene matches. This CDR3 spans 14 amino acids. CDR1 is SGHRS and CDR2 is YFSETQ in the germline V gene. CDR3 loop: CASSSGTGVNEQFF. The CDR3 DNA reads as TGCGCCAGCAGCTCCGGGACAGGGGTCAATGAGCAGTTCTTC.

The CDR3 sequence is CASSLSGNRNTIYF. Here the CDR3 DNA reads TGCGCCAGCAGCTTGTCGGGGAATCGGAACACCATATATTTT. The rearrangement uses TRBV5-1 and TRBJ1-3; D ambiguous. Germline lookup yields CDR1 SGHRS and CDR2 YFSETQ. This CDR3 comprises 14 residues. The V and J ends lost 1 base and 7 bases respectively, with 12 bases between them.

The V gene is TRBV7-2, the J gene TRBJ2-5; no definite D call. This CDR3 is 13 amino acids long. From germline, CDR1 is SGHTA and CDR2 FQGNSA. V was shortened by 3 bases and J by 9 bases, with 14 bases between the two germline ends. CDR3 DNA sequence: TGTGCCAGCAGCTTGGCACGTGCCGTGGCCCAGTACTTC. As protein: CASSLARAVAQYF.

This clone was detected only once. V is TRBV2 and J is TRBJ1-1; D remains unclear. The germline V and J ends were trimmed by 6 bases and 4 bases, with 15 bases remaining between them. This CDR3 spans 14 amino acids. The V gene's germline CDR1 is SNHLY and CDR2 FYNNEI. In nucleotides, the CDR3 is TGTGCCAGCAGGAACCCAGGTCTTAGCACTGAAGCTTTCTTT. Amino acid sequence: CASRNPGLSTEAFF.

The V gene is TRBV11-2, the J gene TRBJ2-7; D is undetermined. The germline CDR1 and CDR2 sequences are SGHAT and FQNNGV. With 2 bases removed from V and 2 bases from J, the gap between germline ends came to 10 bases. The CDR3 length is 14 residues. CDR3 DNA sequence: TGTGCCAGCAGCTTATACGGGTTGGCCTACGAGCAGTACTTC. This codes for CASSLYGLAYEQYF.

The chain has TRBV6-1 and TRBJ2-3; 9 positions agree with TRBD1. Germline loops: CDR1 MNHNS, CDR2 SASEGT. CDR3 length: 17 amino acids. J gave up 4 bases and V 0 bases, and 8 bases lay outside the gene matches. The CDR3, as DNA: TGTGCCAGCAGTGAAGCGCCGGGACAGGGATCCCCAGATACGCAGTATTTT. It encodes CASSEAPGQGSPDTQYF.

This sequence joins TRBV6-5 and TRBJ1-3, with D possibly matching TRBD1 (5 bases). The CDR3 is made up of 14 amino acids. V dropped 0 bases and J dropped 3 bases, with 6 bases sitting between them. Germline V lookup: CDR1 MNHEY, CDR2 SVGAGI. The CDR3 coding sequence is TGTGCCAGCAGTTACTCGGGACTTGGAAACACCATATATTTT. This sequence encodes CASSYSGLGNTIYF.

This clone has just a few counts. The chain employs TRBV7-2 and TRBJ2-7; TRBD1 matches at 8 bases. Germline V gene sequence: CDR1 SGHTA, CDR2 FQGNSA. The CDR3 is 15 amino acids. J was trimmed by 6 bases and V by 5 bases; bases with no gene match: 12. The CDR3 DNA reads TGTGCCAGCAGCCTCAGAAAACAGGGGGTGGGCGAGCAGTACTTC. Its translation is CASSLRKQGVGEQYF.

The rearrangement uses TRBV2 and TRBJ1-6, with TRBD1 as a possible D gene (6 bases). The CDR3 loop spans 15 amino acids. The V and J ends lost 6 bases and 5 bases respectively, with 14 bases between them. Looked up from germline, CDR1 is SNHLY and CDR2 is FYNNEI. The chain's CDR3 is CASRRQASDNSPLHF. CDR3 DNA: TGTGCCAGCAGGAGACAGGCCAGCGATAATTCACCCCTCCACTTT.

The chain recombines TRBV5-1 with TRBJ2-6; tentative D call: TRBD1 (5 bases). Trimming removed 2 bases at V and 2 bases at J, with 11 bases between. The length of the CDR3 is 16 residues. CDR1 and CDR2 from the germline V gene are SGHRS and YFSETQ. In DNA, the CDR3 is TGCGCCAGCAGCTTCAACGGACAAACTGGGGCCAACGTCCTGACTTTC. Translation gives CASSFNGQTGANVLTF.

The rearrangement links TRBV27 to TRBJ2-2, with TRBD1 as a possible D gene (6 bases). CDR3 length: 16 residues. The V gene's germline CDR1 is MNHEY and CDR2 SMNVEV (reference sequence). V lost 6 bases, J lost 3 bases, and 17 bases lay in between. This CDR3 reads CASRTQGYMDTGELFF. Written as DNA, the CDR3 is TGTGCCAGCAGAACCCAGGGGTATATGGACACCGGGGAGCTGTTTTTT.

The chain uses TRBV5-6 and TRBJ1-6; D unclear. V was pared by 6 bases and J by 5 bases, with 12 bases between. Germline V lookup: CDR1 SGHDT, CDR2 YYEEEE. The CDR3 has 14 amino acids. CDR3 DNA sequence: TGTGCCAGCAATGAGCGATTTAATAATTCACCCCTCCACTTT. Protein: CASNERFNNSPLHF. The whole variable domain, filled in from reference TRBV5-6 and TRBJ1-6, reads DAGVTQSPTHLIKTRGQQVTLRCSPKSGHDTVSWYQQALGQGPQFIFQYYEEEERQRGNFPDRFSGHQFPNYSSELNVNALLLGDSALYLCASNERFNNSPLHFGNGTRLTVT.

The chain carries TRBV7-3 and TRBJ2-7; TRBD1 aligns across 9 bases. Germline CDR1 reads SGHTA; CDR2 reads FQGTGA. V dropped 2 bases and J dropped 6; count of bases not matched to a gene: 5. The CDR3 sequence is 14 residues long. The CDR3 DNA reads TGTGCCAGCAGCTTAGGCACAGGGGGCCGCGAGCAGTACTTC. This codes for CASSLGTGGREQYF.

This sequence joins TRBV25-1 and TRBJ2-7, with D tentatively TRBD2 (7 bases). The CDR3 extends over 13 amino acids. V lost 6 bases, J lost 4 bases, and 13 bases lay in between. Germline lookup yields CDR1 MGHDK and CDR2 SYGVNS. CDR3 in DNA: TGTGCCAGCAGGGGGGGGGCGCTGTACGAGCAGTACTTC. It yields the protein CASRGGALYEQYF.

V gene TRBV19 combines with J gene TRBJ1-5; D might be TRBD1 (5 bases). CDR1 is LNHDA, CDR2 SQIVND, per germline (reference sequence). Trimming removed 6 bases at V and 4 bases at J, with 16 bases between. The CDR3 runs 15 residues. The CDR3 loop is CASSATGLLNQPQHF. CDR3 coding DNA: TGTGCCAGTAGCGCCACGGGACTTTTAAATCAGCCCCAGCATTTT.

The chain carries TRBV19 and TRBJ1-3; no clear D gene. CDR3 length: 14 residues. The V end lost 5 bases, the J end lost 0 bases, and 8 bases lay between the germline ends. Germline CDR1 LNHDA, CDR2 SQIVND (reference sequence). CDR3 bases: TGTGCCAGTAGTTTGCGGGGCTCTGGAAACACCATATATTTT. Protein sequence: CASSLRGSGNTIYF.

This chain joins TRBV10-2 and TRBJ1-5, with D possibly being TRBD1 (6 bases). Per the germline V gene, CDR1 is WSHSY and CDR2 is SAAADI. The V end was cut by 6 bases, the J end by 5 bases, with 14 bases between. The CDR3 has 14 residues. The chain's CDR3 is CASSRMDRDQPQHF. CDR3 DNA sequence: TGCGCCAGCAGCCGAATGGACAGAGATCAGCCCCAGCATTTT.

This chain joins TRBV9 and TRBJ1-4; 8 nucleotides agree with TRBD1. The CDR3 consists of 14 residues. Germline V gives CDR1 SGDLS, CDR2 YYNGEE. The junction had 7 bases not matched to a gene; V was cut back by 4 bases and J by 8 bases. CDR3 loop: CASSPQGEEEKLFF. In DNA form, the CDR3 reads TGTGCCAGCAGCCCACAGGGGGAGGAGGAAAAACTGTTTTTT.

The gene calls are TRBV7-8 and TRBJ2-1; 9 nucleotides match TRBD2. V dropped 7 bases and J dropped 7; count of bases not matched to a gene: 17. The CDR3 runs 17 residues. CDR1 and CDR2 from the germline V gene are SGHVS and FQNEAQ. In nucleotides, the CDR3 is TGTGCCAGCAAGGTCGGGCGGGAGGGCCTTTTGATGAATGAGCAGTTCTTC. Encoded protein: CASKVGREGLLMNEQFF.

The chain's CDR3 is CASSSARGPGDEQFF. The CDR3 nucleotides read TGTGCCAGCAGTTCTGCGCGAGGGCCTGGCGATGAGCAGTTCTTC. The rearrangement links TRBV28 to TRBJ2-1, with D possibly TRBD2 on 5 matching bases. The CDR3 spans 15 residues. The V gene lost 4 bases and the J gene lost 8 bases, with 18 bases spanning the gap. CDR1 is MDHEN, CDR2 SYDVKM, per germline.

The chain recombines TRBV5-6 with TRBJ1-2, with 9 bases lining up with TRBD1. Germline values: CDR1 SGHDT, CDR2 YYEEEE. With 4 bases clipped from V and 4 bases from J, the junction kept 5 bases outside the gene matches. The CDR3 covers 14 residues. The CDR3 DNA reads as TGTGCCAGCAGCCCTCGGACAGGGGTCTATGGCTACACCTTC. This codes for CASSPRTGVYGYTF.

The V call is TRBV7-9, the J call TRBJ1-4, with 9 nucleotides matching TRBD1. The junction had 6 bases not matched to a gene; V was cut back by 1 base and J by 6 bases. Germline lookup yields CDR1 SEHNR and CDR2 FQNEAQ (reference sequence). The CDR3 length is 16 residues. CDR3 DNA: TGTGCCAGCAGCTTAGACCCGGGACAGGGTCATGAAAAACTGTTTTTT. It codes for CASSLDPGQGHEKLFF.

The chain couples TRBV11-2 to TRBJ2-7; D unresolved. V was shortened by 5 bases and J by 5 bases, with 10 bases between the two germline ends. Germline V gene data show CDR1 as SGHAT and CDR2 as FQNNGV. The CDR3 sequence is 12 residues long. The CDR3 is CASSPDFHEQYF. DNA of the CDR3: TGTGCCAGCAGCCCCGACTTCCACGAGCAGTACTTC.

V usage is TRBV28 and J usage is TRBJ1-2, with 9 bases lining up with TRBD1. CDR3 size: 18 residues. J lost 8 bases, V lost 2 bases, and 18 bases had no gene match. CDR1 MDHEN and CDR2 SYDVKM come from the germline V gene. The CDR3 region has the DNA TGTGCCAGCAGTTTAGCTTACGTCCTTTTACAGGGGGCAAAAGGCTACACCTTC. This codes for CASSLAYVLLQGAKGYTF.

The rearrangement joins TRBV5-1 to TRBJ2-1; D ambiguous. Trimming took 0 bases from V and 3 from J, leaving 16 bases between them. The CDR3 extends over 17 amino acids. Germline CDR1 SGHRS, CDR2 YFSETQ. The CDR3 sequence is CASSLGAAQGFYNEQFF. CDR3 nucleotides: TGCGCCAGCAGCTTGGGGGCCGCGCAAGGCTTCTACAATGAGCAGTTCTTC.